The next 27 T cell receptor beta chains were all read from a single sample in a study of identical twins. Each CDR3 protein gets one entry after TCRdb re-called the 5' RACE reads with MiXCR. This repertoire shows hundreds of thousands of distinct CDR3 sequences, less than 25% found once; its top ten account for 4.3%. The same sample was also studied in work on T cells expressing NK-cell markers.

The sequencing input was PBMCs. These receptors were obtained from a woman in her late teens or twenties in good health.

The V call is TRBV10-1, the J call TRBJ2-2; the match to TRBD2 covers 8 bases. The V gene end was trimmed by 6 bases and the J gene end by 4 bases; junction bases not matched to a gene: 4. Germline assignment: CDR1 WNHNN and CDR2 SYGVQD (reference sequence). The CDR3 has 14 amino acids. The CDR3 DNA sequence: TGCGCCAGCAGCACCGGGACTAGCACCGGGGAGCTGTTTTTT. Translation gives CASSTGTSTGELFF.

The V and J genes are TRBV20-1 and TRBJ2-1; 11 nucleotides match TRBD2. The CDR3 runs 17 residues. V shed 0 bases and J 0 bases; nucleotides not matched to a gene: 4. CDR1 and CDR2 (germline): DFQATT, SNEGSKA (reference sequence). CDR3 region: CSARDSSGRSSYNEQFF. CDR3 nucleotide sequence: TGCAGTGCTAGAGATTCTAGCGGGAGGAGCTCCTACAATGAGCAGTTCTTC.

This clonotype was seen a handful of times. The chain has TRBV3-1 and TRBJ2-5; no clear D gene. CDR1 is LGHDT and CDR2 is YNNKEL in the germline V gene (reference sequence). V lost 4 bases to trimming and J lost 3 bases, with 9 bases between them. The CDR3 consists of 13 residues. The CDR3 reads CASSPSGKETQYF. The DNA of the CDR3 is TGTGCCAGCAGCCCCTCGGGTAAAGAGACCCAGTACTTC.

The V and J genes are TRBV2 and TRBJ2-6; 8 bases agree with TRBD2. This CDR3 contains 17 residues. Germline assignment: CDR1 SNHLY and CDR2 FYNNEI. V was pared by 3 bases and J by 4 bases, with 8 bases of the junction left unmatched. The CDR3 protein is CASSDWLAGFGANVLTF. The CDR3 coding sequence is TGTGCCAGCAGTGATTGGCTAGCGGGTTTCGGGGCCAACGTCCTGACTTTC.

This clonotype was counted only a few times. The chain employs TRBV7-9 and TRBJ2-7; 11 nucleotides align to TRBD1. V lost 6 bases to trimming and J lost 3 bases; unmatched junction nucleotides: 4. Germline CDR1 and CDR2: SEHNR and FQNEAQ (reference sequence). The CDR3 sequence is 14 residues long. CDR3: CASSRTGGNYEQYF. Here the CDR3 DNA reads TGTGCCAGCAGTCGGACAGGGGGCAACTACGAGCAGTACTTC.

CDR3 in DNA: TGTGCCAGCAGGCCACAGGGTGGTAGGACCGGGGAGCTGTTTTTT. Protein sequence: CASRPQGGRTGELFF. J is TRBJ2-2 and V is TRBV3-1; the D gene is possibly TRBD1 (6 bases). CDR1 is LGHDT and CDR2 is YNNKEL in the germline V gene (reference sequence). This CDR3 comprises 15 residues. V dropped 6 bases and J dropped 5 bases, with 16 bases sitting between them.

The chain links TRBV7-2 to TRBJ2-3; 10 positions match TRBD2. The CDR3 is made up of 13 amino acids. Germline values: CDR1 SGHTA, CDR2 FQGNSA. V dropped 8 bases and J dropped 11; count of bases not matched to a gene: 10. In DNA form, the CDR3 reads TGTGCCAGCTTGGCTAGCGGGAGCTTTGTGCAGTATTTT. It encodes CASLASGSFVQYF.

This clonotype turned up a few times. V gene TRBV5-1 combines with J gene TRBJ1-1; no reliable D call. The germline gives CDR1 SGHRS, CDR2 YFSETQ. The CDR3 has 15 residues. V gave up 3 bases and J gave up 0 bases, with 12 bases separating them. Here the CDR3 DNA reads TGCGCCAGCAGCTCTACCCCCATAATGAACACTGAAGCTTTCTTT. Protein product: CASSSTPIMNTEAFF.

The chain employs TRBV20-1 and TRBJ2-4; D gene ambiguous. Trimming took off 6 bases at V and 2 bases at J, with 17 bases between the two ends. CDR1 and CDR2 from the germline V gene are DFQATT and SNEGSKA (reference sequence). This CDR3 region has 15 residues. Written as DNA, the CDR3 is TGCAGTGCCCGGGCGGTCTCACCCTCCAAAAACATTCAGTACTTC. Translated: CSARAVSPSKNIQYF.

The chain links TRBV20-1 to TRBJ2-5; TRBD2 agrees at 9 bases. The CDR3 runs 15 residues. J was trimmed by 4 bases and V by 1 base; bases with no gene match: 7. Germline assignment: CDR1 DFQATT and CDR2 SNEGSKA (reference sequence). The CDR3 here is CSARGGGGGGETQYF. DNA for the CDR3: TGCAGTGCTAGAGGGGGTGGCGGGGGGGGAGAGACCCAGTACTTC.

This clonotype was recorded a few times. The chain is built from TRBV20-1 and TRBJ2-5; 11 bases agree with TRBD2. V was pared by 4 bases and J by 5 bases, with 3 bases of the junction left unmatched. CDR3 length: 13 amino acids. The germline V gene has CDR1 DFQATT and CDR2 SNEGSKA (reference sequence). The CDR3 DNA reads as TGCAGTGCTACGACTAGCGGGACGGAGACCCAGTACTTC. It encodes CSATTSGTETQYF.

This clonotype was seen only a few times. This chain links TRBV7-9 with TRBJ2-2, with 12 nucleotides matching TRBD1. The CDR3 runs to 15 residues. Trimming removed 10 bases from V and 5 bases from J; junction bases left unmatched: 8. Germline CDR1 SEHNR, CDR2 FQNEAQ (reference sequence). CDR3 DNA sequence: TGTGCCACCGGGACAGGGGGCTGGTCGACCGGGGAGCTGTTTTTT. Amino acid sequence: CATGTGGWSTGELFF.

The J gene is TRBJ2-1, the V gene TRBV7-3; D may match TRBD1 or TRBD2 (5 bases each). The germline V and J ends were trimmed by 5 bases and 10 bases, with 18 bases remaining between them. The CDR3 spans 14 residues. CDR1 is SGHTA and CDR2 is FQGTGA in the germline V gene. CDR3 DNA: TGTGCCAGCAGCCCTCAGCGGACCTGGGGGGAGCAGTTCTTC. Translated: CASSPQRTWGEQFF.

The gene calls are TRBV6-5 and TRBJ2-7; the D is unclear. CDR1 is MNHEY and CDR2 is SVGAGI in the germline V gene. The germline V and J ends were trimmed by 4 bases and 3 bases, with 7 bases remaining between them. There are 12 residues in the CDR3. The CDR3 DNA follows: TGTGCCAGCAGTTCCGCTGACTACGAGCAGTACTTC. It encodes CASSSADYEQYF.

The table lists this clonotype with many counts. The chain couples TRBV12-3 or TRBV12-4 to TRBJ1-2, with unresolved D. The length of the CDR3 is 13 residues. Trimming took off 7 bases at V and 8 bases at J, with 17 bases between the two ends. The CDR3 spells CASKRSGPEGYTF. The DNA for the CDR3 is TGTGCCAGCAAACGGTCAGGACCGGAGGGCTACACCTTC.

The rearrangement joins TRBV4-3 to TRBJ1-1, with TRBD1 matching 8 bases. Germline V lookup: CDR1 LGHNA, CDR2 YSLEER. The CDR3 is made up of 14 amino acids. The V segment lost 2 bases and the J segment 10 bases; nucleotides outside the gene matches: 9. CDR3 DNA sequence: TGCGCCAGCAGCCAATCCCTGGACAGGGCGGGAGCTTTCTTT. Encoded protein: CASSQSLDRAGAFF.

This clonotype was observed a few times. The chain carries TRBV29-1 and TRBJ2-7, with D tentatively TRBD1 (6 bases). CDR3 length: 13 amino acids. The germline CDR1 and CDR2 sequences are SQVTM and ANQGSEA. Deletions cut 6 bases from V and 2 bases from J, with 14 bases between. This CDR3 is CSVVPGDTYEQYF. The CDR3 bases are TGCAGCGTCGTGCCAGGGGACACCTACGAGCAGTACTTC.

This clonotype has a handful of counts. J is TRBJ2-1 and V is TRBV7-6; D is tentatively TRBD1 or TRBD2 (5 bases each). Germline assignment: CDR1 SGHVS and CDR2 FNYEAQ. V was shortened by 5 bases and J by 2 bases, with 13 bases between the two germline ends. The CDR3 is 15 amino acids. The CDR3 loop is CASSHSGTPYNEQFF. As DNA, the CDR3 is TGTGCCAGCAGCCACTCCGGGACCCCCTACAATGAGCAGTTCTTC.

The chain links TRBV7-6 to TRBJ2-1; 9 positions match TRBD2. V trimming: 2 bases; J trimming: 5 bases; junction bases outside the gene matches: 7. The CDR3 has 16 residues. CDR1 is SGHVS and CDR2 is FNYEAQ in the germline V gene. The CDR3 region has the DNA TGTGCCAGCAGCTTACCCGGGACTAGCAGAAACAATGAGCAGTTCTTC. Translated: CASSLPGTSRNNEQFF. The variable domain in full, with the rest retrieved from reference TRBV7-6 and TRBJ2-1, is GAGVSQSPRYKVTKRGQDVALRCDPISGHVSLYWYRQALGQGPEFLTYFNYEAQQDKSGLPNDRFSAERPEGSISTLTIQRTEQRDSAMYRCASSLPGTSRNNEQFFGPGTRLTVL.

This clonotype occurred a few times. The chain joins TRBV28 to TRBJ2-1; 7 positions match TRBD1. V lost 2 bases, J lost 0 bases, and 4 bases stayed unmatched. The CDR3 has 16 residues. The germline V gene has CDR1 MDHEN and CDR2 SYDVKM. CDR3 DNA sequence: TGTGCCAGCAGTTTAAGGGGGCCGGCCTCCTACAATGAGCAGTTCTTC. As protein: CASSLRGPASYNEQFF.

The chain uses TRBV5-6 and TRBJ2-7; 12 positions agree with TRBD2. Per the germline V gene, CDR1 is SGHDT and CDR2 is YYEEEE. The CDR3 has 17 residues. Trimming took 2 bases from V and 0 from J; bases not matched to a gene: 6. The CDR3 DNA is TGTGCCAGCAGCTTCCTAGCGGGAGGGCCTAGCTCCTACGAGCAGTACTTC. Translated, it gives CASSFLAGGPSSYEQYF.

This chain connects TRBV12-3 or TRBV12-4 to TRBJ1-5; D unresolved. Trimming cost V 6 bases and J 9 bases, with 12 bases left between them. CDR3 length: 12 amino acids. The CDR3 DNA follows: TGTGCCAGCAGGGCCGGCTCCCGGCCCCAGCATTTT. This encodes CASRAGSRPQHF.

This clonotype occurred a few times. This chain connects TRBV12-3 or TRBV12-4 to TRBJ2-1; 9 bases align to TRBD2. The ends lost 4 bases at V and 4 bases at J; junction bases unmatched: 5. There are 15 residues in the CDR3. CDR3 in DNA: TGTGCCAGCAGTTCGCTAGCGGGAAGGTACAATGAGCAGTTCTTC. Protein sequence: CASSSLAGRYNEQFF.

This clonotype showed up just once. CDR3 sequence reads: CASSLFYLGELFF. CDR3 DNA sequence: TGTGCCAGCAGCTTGTTTTATCTCGGGGAGCTGTTTTTT. The gene calls are TRBV5-6 and TRBJ2-2; D unclear. V shed 1 base and J shed 7 bases, with 8 bases lying between them. Germline lookup yields CDR1 SGHDT and CDR2 YYEEEE. This CDR3 is 13 amino acids long.

DNA for the CDR3: TGCGCCAGCAGCTTGGAGGGTCCGATGGGTGAGCAGTTCTTC. Amino acids: CASSLEGPMGEQFF. The rearrangement uses TRBV5-1 and TRBJ2-1, with no clear D. Germline assignment: CDR1 SGHRS and CDR2 YFSETQ. The V and J ends lost 0 bases and 9 bases respectively, with 13 bases between them. The CDR3 sequence is 14 residues long.

This clonotype has more than one count but fewer than ten. V usage is TRBV5-1 and J usage is TRBJ1-1, with unresolved D. V lost 0 bases to trimming and J lost 4 bases, with 19 bases between them. The CDR3 covers 17 residues. CDR1 is SGHRS and CDR2 is YFSETQ in the germline V gene. The CDR3 sequence is CASSLGPTDGRGTEAFF. DNA for the CDR3: TGCGCCAGCAGCTTGGGACCTACGGATGGTAGAGGCACTGAAGCTTTCTTT.

This chain links TRBV7-6 with TRBJ2-5; D unclear. Between the trimmed V and J ends, which lost 6 bases and 3 bases, there was a span of 8 bases. Germline V CDR1 and CDR2: SGHVS, FNYEAQ. The CDR3 spans 12 residues. The CDR3 nucleotides read TGTGCCAGCAGTAAAGTGGAAGAGACCCAGTACTTC. Protein sequence: CASSKVEETQYF.